The clone carrying this T cell receptor beta chain has a count of ten or more. These data are taken from a study of early T cells in non-severe SARS-CoV-2 infection. In the study overall: Bulk RNA isolated from unsorted whole blood underwent sequencing; chains were not paired.

Individual cDNA molecules carried attached unique molecular identifiers. Via MiXCR, TCRdb re-called the 5' RACE reads, giving one row per CDR3 protein. The sample has about 32,000 distinct CDR3 sequences; about 3.8% are singletons. The CDR3 is 15 residues long. V was clipped by 1 base and J by 5 bases; unmatched bases: 4. In germline, CDR1 is LGHNA, CDR2 YNFKEQ. The sequence came from an adult who was a healthcare worker with PCR-confirmed SARS-CoV-2 infection or an uninfected control (not recorded which). Sequencing used whole blood. The rearrangement links TRBV4-2 to TRBJ2-2; 7 bases are shared with TRBD2. The CDR3 sequence is CASSQAAGETGELFF. Written as DNA, the CDR3 is TGTGCCAGCAGCCAAGCTGCGGGGGAAACCGGGGAGCTGTTTTTT.